This T cell receptor (beta chain) was retrieved from a study of blood T cells in healthy people across ages (dated by TCRdb to between 2015 and 2016). Concerning the study at large: In model experiments, template switching captured about one uniquely barcoded TCR beta cDNA molecule for every two T cells. Using deep sequencing normalized with unique cDNA molecular identifiers, the study measured how TCR beta repertoire diversity changes with age. Donors were grouped into four age groups: young (average 16 years), middle-aged (about 40), aged (over 55) and long-lived (approximately 78). To avoid experimental bias, donors of different ages were distributed randomly across sequencing lanes. Using the same blood draw, the study looked at two additional independent replicas of 1 million unique cDNA reads for two donors, one aged 18 to 30 and the other aged 80 or older. The paper's findings and limits, for the study overall: The percentage of naive T cells measured by flow cytometry correlated strongly with observed TCR beta diversity. The CMV infection status of donors was not known, potentially confounding age-related changes in expanded clonotypes. Conclusive comparison of naive and antigen-experienced compartments was prevented by the profiling of bulk unsorted PBMCs. As age increased, observed TCR beta diversity per million T cells dropped in a roughly linear way, and a significant reduction was already evident by age about 40. Total diversity estimates from one million sequenced T cells were considered lower bounds and underestimates. The long-lived group showed more naive CD4+ T cells, fewer expanded clones and increased TCR diversity than the aged group, suggesting age selection.

Donors were a few dozen systemically healthy Caucasian individuals from Russia aged roughly 6 to 90 years. Each donor gave 8 to 10 milliliters of peripheral blood, drawn into EDTA-treated Vacutainer tubes. Ficoll-Paque density-gradient centrifugation was used to isolate PBMCs, with at least 7 million per sample. Total RNA, at least 6 micrograms per sample, was extracted from PBMCs with Trizol reagent. For every donor, an aliquot of PBMCs went through flow cytometry to measure the percentages of naive CD45RAhigh/CD27high T cells. The library came from 5' RACE. Sequencing used an Illumina HiSeq 2500. A second 7 to 11 cycle PCR used a sample-barcoded 5' primer and a J-beta primer mix. Each TCR beta cDNA molecule received a unique molecular identifier from a template-switch 5' adaptor carrying 12 random nucleotides. Each sample yielded at least 3 million CDR3-containing paired-end reads. First-strand cDNA synthesis was performed from all RNA using the Mint cDNA synthesis kit, with priming by a TRBC-specific oligonucleotide. All cDNA was treated with uracil-DNA glycosylase and then went through a first 18-cycle PCR with the universal primers M1SS and BC2_uni_R. The study's own analysis went as follows. For normalization, 1 million high-quality reads were randomly selected from each sample, with every read carrying a distinct molecular identifier. Reads sharing molecular identifiers were discarded rather than binned into consensus sequences. MiTCR, set to a Q25 quality threshold and the strictest error-elimination algorithm, was used for CDR3 identification, clonotype clustering and error correction. Lower-bound total TCR beta diversity was estimated with a nonparametric unseen species model using Euler transformation. TCRdb reworked the public reads: Q25 trimming with fastp, MiXCR clone assembly, productive beta chains retained. Identical CDR3 protein sequences are pooled into one entry, listed with their most common genes and DNA. The V and J calls, along with clone size, are taken from TCRdb and not from the paper's own processing. The sample table shows 630,000 or so distinct CDR3 sequences, and about 34% are seen once. 15% of the sample rests with the top ten.

The germline V gene (reference sequence) sets CDR1 to SEHNR and CDR2 to FQNEAQ. The CDR3 measures 15 amino acids from cysteine to phenylalanine. This entry keeps only the CDR3 DNA: 45 bases, framed from base 1. Details on this clonotype: Its antigen is unknown. With a much larger clone just one base away, this may be a read error.

The receptor chain draws on TRBV7-9 and TRBJ1-1; TRBD1 agrees with 7 junctional bases. This clonotype originated in a woman older than 75 in good health. Donor details come from another sample of the same person, matched by shared clones. The sequenced sample was blood. The nucleotide sequence reads as follows: TGTGCCAGCAGTGAGGGGGCCTTAAGGAACACTGGAGCTTTCTTT. This encodes CASSEGALRNTGAFF.